What follows are 7 T cell receptor beta chains derived from one specimen sequenced in a study of CD8 T cells in Susac syndrome. RNA amounts of about 0.45 to 1 ug underwent reverse transcription with random hexamers. MiXCR, run by TCRdb on the immunoSEQ multiplex PCR reads, gives a single entry per CDR3 protein. The table includes 120,000 to 150,000 distinct CDR3 sequences, more than 90% detected once. Sequencing used CD4+ T cells from PBMCs. The origin of the receptors is a human donor with Susac syndrome.

This sequence joins TRBV20-1 and TRBJ2-3, with TRBD2 matching 12 bases. This CDR3 comprises 14 residues. V was clipped by 5 bases and J by 3 bases; unmatched bases: 3. Germline loops: CDR1 DFQATT, CDR2 SNEGSKA (reference sequence). This CDR3 is CSARLAGATDTQYF. The CDR3 DNA follows: TGCAGTGCTCGACTAGCGGGAGCTACAGATACGCAGTATTTT.

The gene calls are TRBV2 and TRBJ2-1, with D maybe TRBD2 (5 bases). The germline V and J ends were trimmed by 6 bases and 7 bases, with 13 bases remaining between them. The CDR3 sequence is 13 residues long. Per germline, CDR1 SNHLY and CDR2 FYNNEI. The CDR3 region is CASRRDSGNEQFF. In nucleotides, the CDR3 is TGTGCCAGCAGGAGGGATTCTGGGAATGAGCAGTTCTTC. Combining the CDR3 with reference TRBV2 and TRBJ2-1 gives the whole variable domain EPEVTQTPSHQVTQMGQEVILRCVPISNHLYFYWYRQILGQKVEFLVSFYNNEISEKSEIFDDQFSVERPDGSNFTLKIRSTKLEDSAMYFCASRRDSGNEQFFGPGTRLTVL.

V and J are TRBV19 and TRBJ2-3; 8 positions agree with TRBD2. The junction had 14 bases not matched to a gene; V was cut back by 6 bases and J by 6 bases. This CDR3 has 16 amino acids. Germline assignment: CDR1 LNHDA and CDR2 SQIVND (reference sequence). The CDR3 DNA is TGTGCCAGTAGGTCGGGTTCGAGACTAGCGTGGGATACGCAGTATTTT. Protein product: CASRSGSRLAWDTQYF.

This chain joins TRBV4-1 and TRBJ2-1; a weak D match, TRBD1 (5 bases). V was pared by 0 bases and J by 6 bases, with 15 bases between. CDR1 and CDR2 from the germline V gene are MGHRA and YSYEKL. The CDR3 runs to 16 residues. The DNA of the CDR3 is TGCGCCAGCAGCCAAGAAGTGGGGCGGTACGCCAATGAGCAGTTCTTC. It codes for CASSQEVGRYANEQFF.

This clonotype has a single count. The V call is TRBV5-6, the J call TRBJ1-5, with D possibly matching TRBD1 (5 bases). Germline V gene data show CDR1 as SGHDT and CDR2 as YYEEEE. V lost 0 bases, J lost 2 bases, and 9 bases lay in between. The CDR3 totals 15 residues. The CDR3: CASSLGRDGNQPQHF. CDR3 sequence (DNA): TGTGCCAGCAGCTTGGGAAGGGACGGCAATCAGCCCCAGCATTTT.

This CDR3 is CASSRNSPLHF. Written as DNA, the CDR3 is TGTGCCAGCAGCCGAAATTCACCCCTCCACTTT. The chain combines TRBV5-6 with TRBJ1-6, with no clear D. V lost 4 bases and J 7 bases, leaving 3 bases between the germline ends. Germline V lookup: CDR1 SGHDT, CDR2 YYEEEE. This CDR3 region has 11 residues.

The chain uses TRBV18 and TRBJ1-2; D remains ambiguous. Germline CDR1 KGHSH, CDR2 LQKENI. The CDR3 is 11 residues long. V was trimmed by 2 bases and J by 6 bases, leaving 4 bases between them. The CDR3 nucleotides read TGTGCCAGCTCACCAGGGGATGGCTACACCTTC. It encodes CASSPGDGYTF.